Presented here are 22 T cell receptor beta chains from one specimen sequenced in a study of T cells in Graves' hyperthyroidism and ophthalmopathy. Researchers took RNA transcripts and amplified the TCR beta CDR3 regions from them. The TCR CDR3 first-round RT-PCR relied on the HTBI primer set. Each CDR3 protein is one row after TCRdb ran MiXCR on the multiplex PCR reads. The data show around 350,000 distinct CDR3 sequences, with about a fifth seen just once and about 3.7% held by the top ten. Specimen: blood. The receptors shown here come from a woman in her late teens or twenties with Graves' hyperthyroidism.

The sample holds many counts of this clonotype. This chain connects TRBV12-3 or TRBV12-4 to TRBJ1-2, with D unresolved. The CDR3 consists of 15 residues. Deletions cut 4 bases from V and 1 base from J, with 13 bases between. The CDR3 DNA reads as TGTGCCAGCAGTTCATTGGGAGCGATTAACTATGGCTACACCTTC. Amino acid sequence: CASSSLGAINYGYTF.

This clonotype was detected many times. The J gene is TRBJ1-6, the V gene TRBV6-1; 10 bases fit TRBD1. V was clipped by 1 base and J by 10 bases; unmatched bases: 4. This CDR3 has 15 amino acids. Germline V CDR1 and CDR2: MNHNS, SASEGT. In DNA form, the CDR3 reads TGTGCCAGCAGTGAAGTGACAGGGGGCGTATCACCCCTCCACTTT. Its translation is CASSEVTGGVSPLHF.

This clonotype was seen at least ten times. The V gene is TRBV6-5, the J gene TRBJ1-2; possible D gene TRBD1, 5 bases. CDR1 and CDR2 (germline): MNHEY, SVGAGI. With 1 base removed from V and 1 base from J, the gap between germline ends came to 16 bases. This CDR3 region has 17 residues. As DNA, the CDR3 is TGTGCCAGCAGTTACTGGGGAGGGGTTGGCCTTAACTATGGCTACACCTTC. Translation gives CASSYWGGVGLNYGYTF.

CDR3 DNA sequence: TGTGCCTGGAGGGCCGTGCGACTAGCGTACACCGGGGAGCTGTTTTTT. Amino acid sequence: CAWRAVRLAYTGELFF. This rearrangement joins TRBV30 to TRBJ2-2; TRBD2 matches 8 bases. This CDR3 comprises 16 residues. CDR1 is GTSNPN and CDR2 is SVGIG in the germline V gene (reference sequence). V trimming: 3 bases; J trimming: 3 bases; junction bases outside the gene matches: 9.

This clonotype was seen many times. The CDR3 DNA is TGTGCCTGGAGTGTACGGGGGCAGGGGAACATTCAGTACTTC. Its translation: CAWSVRGQGNIQYF. This chain links TRBV30 with TRBJ2-4, with D perhaps given as TRBD1 or TRBD2 (6 bases each). V gave up 0 bases and J gave up 7 bases, with 13 bases separating them. Looked up from germline, CDR1 is GTSNPN and CDR2 is SVGIG (reference sequence). CDR3 size: 14 residues.

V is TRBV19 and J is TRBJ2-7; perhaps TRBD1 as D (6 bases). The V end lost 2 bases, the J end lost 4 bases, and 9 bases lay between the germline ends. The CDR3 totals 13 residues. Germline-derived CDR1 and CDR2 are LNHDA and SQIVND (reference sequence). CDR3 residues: CASSISQGYEQYF. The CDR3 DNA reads TGTGCCAGTAGTATATCTCAGGGGTACGAGCAGTACTTC.

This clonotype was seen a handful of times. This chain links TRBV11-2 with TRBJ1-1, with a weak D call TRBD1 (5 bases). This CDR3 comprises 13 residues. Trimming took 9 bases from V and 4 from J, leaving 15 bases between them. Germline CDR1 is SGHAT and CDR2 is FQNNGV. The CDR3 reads CASKGGGGTEAFF. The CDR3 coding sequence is TGTGCCAGTAAGGGCGGGGGAGGCACTGAAGCTTTCTTT.

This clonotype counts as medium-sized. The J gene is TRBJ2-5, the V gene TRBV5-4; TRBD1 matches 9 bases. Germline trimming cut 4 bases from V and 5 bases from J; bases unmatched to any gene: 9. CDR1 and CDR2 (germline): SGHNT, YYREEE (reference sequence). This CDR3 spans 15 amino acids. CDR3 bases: TGTGCCAGCAGCACCAGGACAGGGGAATGGGAGACCCAGTACTTC. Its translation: CASSTRTGEWETQYF.

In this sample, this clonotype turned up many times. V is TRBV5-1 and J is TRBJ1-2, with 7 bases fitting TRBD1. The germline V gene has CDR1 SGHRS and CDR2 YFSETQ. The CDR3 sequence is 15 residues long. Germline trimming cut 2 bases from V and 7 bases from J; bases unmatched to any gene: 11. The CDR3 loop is CASSLETGRRGGYTF. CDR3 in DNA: TGCGCCAGCAGCTTAGAGACAGGGAGAAGAGGTGGCTACACCTTC.

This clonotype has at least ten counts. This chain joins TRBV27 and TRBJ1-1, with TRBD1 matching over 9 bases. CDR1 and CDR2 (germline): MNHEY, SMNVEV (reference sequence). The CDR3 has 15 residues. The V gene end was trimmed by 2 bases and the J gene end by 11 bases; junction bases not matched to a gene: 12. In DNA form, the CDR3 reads TGTGCCAGCAGTTTAAAGGGACAGGGCCCCTCTGCCGCTTTCTTT. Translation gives CASSLKGQGPSAAFF.

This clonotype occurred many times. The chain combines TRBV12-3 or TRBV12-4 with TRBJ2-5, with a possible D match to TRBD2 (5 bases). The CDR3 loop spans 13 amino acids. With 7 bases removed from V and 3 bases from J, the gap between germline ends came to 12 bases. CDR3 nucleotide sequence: TGTGCCAGCAATGAGCGGCTTGAAGAGACCCAGTACTTC. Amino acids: CASNERLEETQYF.

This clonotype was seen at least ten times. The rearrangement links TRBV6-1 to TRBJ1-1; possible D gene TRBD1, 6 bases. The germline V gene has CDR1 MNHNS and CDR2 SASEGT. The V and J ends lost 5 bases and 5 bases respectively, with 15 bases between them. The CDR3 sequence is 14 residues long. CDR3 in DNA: TGTGCCAGCAGTCGCACGGTGAGGGGGACTGAAGCTTTCTTT. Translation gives CASSRTVRGTEAFF.

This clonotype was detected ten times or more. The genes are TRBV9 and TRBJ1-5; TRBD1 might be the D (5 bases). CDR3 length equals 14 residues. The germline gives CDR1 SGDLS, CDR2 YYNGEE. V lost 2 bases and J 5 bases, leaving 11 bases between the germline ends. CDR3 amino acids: CASSVGGGDQPQHF. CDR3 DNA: TGTGCCAGCAGCGTCGGTGGAGGGGATCAGCCCCAGCATTTT. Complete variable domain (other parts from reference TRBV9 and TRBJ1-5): DSGVTQTPKHLITATGQRVTLRCSPRSGDLSVYWYQQSLDQGLQFLIQYYNGEERAKGNILERFSAQQFPDLHSELNLSSLELGDSALYFCASSVGGGDQPQHFGDGTRLSIL.

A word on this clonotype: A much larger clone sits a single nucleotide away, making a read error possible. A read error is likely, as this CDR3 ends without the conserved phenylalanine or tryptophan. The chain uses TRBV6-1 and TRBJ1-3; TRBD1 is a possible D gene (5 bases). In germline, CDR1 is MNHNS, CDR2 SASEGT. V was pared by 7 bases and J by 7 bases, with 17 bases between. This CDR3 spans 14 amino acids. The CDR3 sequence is CASTPGTNWNTIYL. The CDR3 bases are TGTGCCAGCACTCCCGGGACTAATTGGAACACCATATATTTG.

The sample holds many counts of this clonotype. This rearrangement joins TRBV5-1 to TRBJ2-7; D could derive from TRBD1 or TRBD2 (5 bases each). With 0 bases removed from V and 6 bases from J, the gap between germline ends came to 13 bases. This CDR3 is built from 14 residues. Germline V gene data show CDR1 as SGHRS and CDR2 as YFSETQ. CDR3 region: CASSLGSRGIEQYF. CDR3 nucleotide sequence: TGCGCCAGCAGCTTGGGTTCCCGGGGCATCGAGCAGTACTTC.

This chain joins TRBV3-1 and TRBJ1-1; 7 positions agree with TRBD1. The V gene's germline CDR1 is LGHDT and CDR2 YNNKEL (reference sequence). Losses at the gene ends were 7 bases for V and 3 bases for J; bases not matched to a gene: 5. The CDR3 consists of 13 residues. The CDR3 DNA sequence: TGTGCCAGCACCCAGGGGGGGGACACTGAAGCTTTCTTT. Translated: CASTQGGDTEAFF.

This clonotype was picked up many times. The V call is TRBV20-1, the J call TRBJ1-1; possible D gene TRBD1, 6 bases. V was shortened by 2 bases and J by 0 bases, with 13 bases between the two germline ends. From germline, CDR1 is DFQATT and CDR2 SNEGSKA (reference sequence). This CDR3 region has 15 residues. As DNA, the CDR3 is TGCAGTGCTAGAACGGGACATACCATGAACACTGAAGCTTTCTTT. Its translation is CSARTGHTMNTEAFF.

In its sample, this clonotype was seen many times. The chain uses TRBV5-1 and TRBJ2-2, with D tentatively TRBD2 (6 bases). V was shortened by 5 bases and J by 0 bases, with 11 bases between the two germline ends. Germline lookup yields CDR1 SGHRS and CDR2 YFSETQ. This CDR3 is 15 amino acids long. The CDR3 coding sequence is TGCGCCAGCAGACATAGCGGACCGAACACCGGGGAGCTGTTTTTT. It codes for CASRHSGPNTGELFF.

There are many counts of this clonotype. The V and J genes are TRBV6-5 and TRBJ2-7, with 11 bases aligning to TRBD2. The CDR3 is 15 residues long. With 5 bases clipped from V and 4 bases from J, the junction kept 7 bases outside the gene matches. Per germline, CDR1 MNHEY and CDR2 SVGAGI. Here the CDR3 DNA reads TGTGCCAGCAGTCGTCAGACTAGCGGGGAGTACGAGCAGTACTTC. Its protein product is CASSRQTSGEYEQYF.

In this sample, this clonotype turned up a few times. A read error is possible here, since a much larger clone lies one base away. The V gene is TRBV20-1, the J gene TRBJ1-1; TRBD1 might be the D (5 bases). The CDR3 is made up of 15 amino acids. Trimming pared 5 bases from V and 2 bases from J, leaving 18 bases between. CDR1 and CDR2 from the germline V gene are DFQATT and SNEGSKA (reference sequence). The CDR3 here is CSAHTSTGPNTEAFF. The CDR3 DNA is TGCAGTGCTCATACATCAACGGGACCTAACACTGAAGCTTTCTTT.

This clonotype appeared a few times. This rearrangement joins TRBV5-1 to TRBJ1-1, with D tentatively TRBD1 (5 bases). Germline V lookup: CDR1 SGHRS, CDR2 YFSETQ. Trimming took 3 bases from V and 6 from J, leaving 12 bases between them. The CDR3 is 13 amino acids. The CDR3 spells CASSSTVVSEAFF. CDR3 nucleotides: TGCGCCAGCAGCTCGACAGTGGTCTCTGAAGCTTTCTTT.

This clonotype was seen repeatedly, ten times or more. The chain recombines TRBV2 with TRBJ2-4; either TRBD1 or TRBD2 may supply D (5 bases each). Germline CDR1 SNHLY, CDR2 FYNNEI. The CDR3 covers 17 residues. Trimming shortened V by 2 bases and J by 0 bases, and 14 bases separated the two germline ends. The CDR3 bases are TGTGCCAGCAGTGAATCCGAATGGGACCTAGCCAAAAACATTCAGTACTTC. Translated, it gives CASSESEWDLAKNIQYF.